The 14 T cell receptor beta chains listed next were all sequenced from one sample in a study of T cells in Graves' hyperthyroidism and ophthalmopathy. RNA transcripts gave rise to amplified TCR beta CDR3 regions. In the first-round RT-PCR of the TCR CDR3, the HTBI primer set was used. In TCRdb, the multiplex PCR reads were re-called with MiXCR into one record per CDR3 protein. Altogether roughly 280,000 distinct CDR3 sequences are present, roughly 22% being singletons, with the ten largest covering around 60%. Sequencing was carried out using blood. Receptors originate from a man aged 30 to 39 with Graves' ophthalmopathy.

This clonotype was detected only a few times. The V call is TRBV25-1, the J call TRBJ2-1; D is unresolved. Trimming shortened V by 8 bases and J by 2 bases, and 7 bases separated the two germline ends. The CDR3 consists of 12 residues. Germline CDR1 and CDR2: MGHDK and SYGVNS. CDR3 in amino acids: CASFGPYNEQFF. The CDR3, as DNA: TGTGCCAGCTTCGGCCCCTACAATGAGCAGTTCTTC.

This clonotype was recorded a few times. The V gene is TRBV20-1, the J gene TRBJ1-2; unclear D gene. The V gene lost 4 bases and the J gene lost 4 bases, with 13 bases spanning the gap. The CDR3 is 13 residues long. The germline V gene has CDR1 DFQATT and CDR2 SNEGSKA (reference sequence). CDR3 in DNA: TGCAGTGCTATCCCCGGAGGTCCCTATGGCTACACCTTC. Translated, it gives CSAIPGGPYGYTF.

This sequence joins TRBV7-9 and TRBJ2-7; no clear D. This CDR3 has 13 amino acids. The V and J ends lost 1 base and 6 bases respectively, with 10 bases between them. In germline, CDR1 is SEHNR, CDR2 FQNEAQ (reference sequence). CDR3 residues: CASSLDFSTEQYF. The DNA for the CDR3 is TGTGCCAGCAGCTTAGACTTCTCCACCGAGCAGTACTTC.

This clonotype was counted between two and nine times. This sequence joins TRBV12-3 or TRBV12-4 and TRBJ2-1; 7 positions match TRBD2. The CDR3 contains 13 residues. Germline trimming cut 1 base from V and 8 bases from J; bases unmatched to any gene: 2. In nucleotides, the CDR3 is TGTGCCAGCAGTTTAGAGACTAGCCATGAGCAGTTCTTC. Translating it yields CASSLETSHEQFF.

The chain recombines TRBV12-5 with TRBJ2-4, with 14 nucleotides matching TRBD2. V dropped 5 bases and J dropped 7; count of bases not matched to a gene: 4. Germline V gene sequence: CDR1 LGHNT, CDR2 FRNRAP. The CDR3 spans 15 residues. This CDR3 is CASGLGTSGSNIQYF. In nucleotides, the CDR3 is TGTGCTAGTGGTCTCGGGACTAGCGGGAGTAACATTCAGTACTTC.

This clonotype was counted only a few times. A much larger clone is a single base away; this may be a read error. V and J are TRBV20-1 and TRBJ2-3; 8 nucleotides align to TRBD2. The germline gives CDR1 DFQATT, CDR2 SNEGSKA (reference sequence). This CDR3 spans 14 amino acids. CDR3 sequence: CGATGLAGTDTQYF. The CDR3 DNA follows: TGCGGTGCTACAGGACTAGCCGGCACAGATACGCAGTATTTT.

The chain combines TRBV28 with TRBJ2-2; TRBD2 aligns across 9 bases. J lost 5 bases, V lost 6 bases, and 7 bases had no gene match. Germline-derived CDR1 and CDR2 are MDHEN and SYDVKM. The CDR3 runs 15 residues. The CDR3 here is CASSHLSGSTGELFF. Written as DNA, the CDR3 is TGTGCCAGCAGCCACCTTAGCGGGAGTACCGGGGAGCTGTTTTTT.

This clonotype was observed many times. Mismatch with germline at one junction end may stem from a read error. The gene calls are TRBV5-1 and TRBJ2-7; tentative D call: TRBD2 (5 bases). Per the germline V gene, CDR1 is SGHRS and CDR2 is YFSETQ. The CDR3 runs to 12 residues. CDR3 loop: CASSLVGGEQYF. CDR3 DNA sequence: TGTGCCAGCAGCTTAGTTGGAGGCGAGCAGTACTTC.

In its sample, this clonotype was seen a few times. The rearrangement uses TRBV12-3 or TRBV12-4 and TRBJ1-2; D gene ambiguous. Trimming took 7 bases from V and 1 from J, leaving 10 bases between them. The CDR3 sequence is 13 residues long. CDR3 in amino acids: CASTKTDNYGYTF. CDR3 DNA sequence: TGTGCCAGCACCAAGACGGATAACTATGGCTACACCTTC.

A few counts support this clonotype. V usage is TRBV12-3 or TRBV12-4 and J usage is TRBJ1-5, with D possibly being TRBD1 (5 bases). This CDR3 contains 17 residues. Trimming cost V 0 bases and J 4 bases, with 16 bases left between them. The CDR3 region is CASSLASLGRPNQPQHF. Here the CDR3 DNA reads TGTGCCAGCAGTTTAGCCAGCCTGGGACGCCCGAATCAGCCCCAGCATTTT.

Ten or more counts support this clonotype. The chain joins TRBV9 to TRBJ1-2; D is undetermined. This CDR3 is 14 amino acids long. Germline assignment: CDR1 SGDLS and CDR2 YYNGEE. Trimming stripped 0 bases from V and 2 bases from J, with 8 bases between. The CDR3 DNA is TGTGCCAGCAGCGTAGGGGGAGGCAACTATGGCTACACCTTC. Its translation: CASSVGGGNYGYTF.

The sample holds many counts of this clonotype. The J gene is TRBJ2-7, the V gene TRBV3-1; D gene unclear. With 1 base removed from V and 0 bases from J, the gap between germline ends came to 7 bases. The V gene's germline CDR1 is LGHDT and CDR2 YNNKEL (reference sequence). The CDR3 loop spans 14 amino acids. CDR3 nucleotides: TGTGCCAGCAGCCAAGCTGGCGCCTCCTACGAGCAGTACTTC. Encoded protein: CASSQAGASYEQYF.

This clonotype was counted at least ten times. The chain joins TRBV30 to TRBJ2-2; D unresolved. Germline V gives CDR1 GTSNPN, CDR2 SVGIG (reference sequence). Trimming removed 5 bases from V and 5 bases from J, with 15 bases in between. The CDR3 is made up of 14 amino acids. CDR3 nucleotide sequence: TGTGCCTGGGCCGCTATGGAGCTAACCGGGGAGCTGTTTTTT. Its protein is CAWAAMELTGELFF.

At least ten counts were recorded for this clonotype. This chain connects TRBV7-8 to TRBJ1-5; 8 bases map to TRBD1. The CDR3 has 15 amino acids. V shed 2 bases and J 7 bases; nucleotides not matched to a gene: 7. CDR1 is SGHVS and CDR2 is FQNEAQ in the germline V gene. CDR3 region: CASSLQGQGRQPQHF. The CDR3 DNA sequence: TGTGCCAGCAGCTTACAAGGACAGGGCAGGCAGCCCCAGCATTTT. The full variable domain, completed using reference TRBV7-8 and TRBJ1-5, is GAGVSQSPRYKVAKRGQDVALRCDPISGHVSLFWYQQALGQGPEFLTYFQNEAQLDKSGLPSDRFFAERPEGSVSTLKIQRTQQEDSAVYLCASSLQGQGRQPQHFGDGTRLSIL.